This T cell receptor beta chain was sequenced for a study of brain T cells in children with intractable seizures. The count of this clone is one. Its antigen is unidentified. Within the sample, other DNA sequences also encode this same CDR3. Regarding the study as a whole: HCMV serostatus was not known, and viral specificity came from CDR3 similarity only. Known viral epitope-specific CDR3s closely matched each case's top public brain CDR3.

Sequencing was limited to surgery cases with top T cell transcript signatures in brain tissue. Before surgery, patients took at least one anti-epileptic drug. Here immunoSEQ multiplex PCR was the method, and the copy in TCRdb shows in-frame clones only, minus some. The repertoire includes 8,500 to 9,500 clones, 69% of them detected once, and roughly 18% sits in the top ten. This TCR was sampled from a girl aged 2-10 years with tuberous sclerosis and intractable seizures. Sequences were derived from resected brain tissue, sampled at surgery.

The DNA for the CDR3 is TGCGCCAGCAGCTTGGGGGGGAACACTGAAGCTTTCTTT. Protein product: CASSLGGNTEAFF. This chain links TRBV5-1 with TRBJ1-1; D gene uncertain. V was pared by 0 bases and J by 1 base, with 4 bases between. CDR3 length: 13 amino acids. From germline, CDR1 is SGHRS and CDR2 YFSETQ.